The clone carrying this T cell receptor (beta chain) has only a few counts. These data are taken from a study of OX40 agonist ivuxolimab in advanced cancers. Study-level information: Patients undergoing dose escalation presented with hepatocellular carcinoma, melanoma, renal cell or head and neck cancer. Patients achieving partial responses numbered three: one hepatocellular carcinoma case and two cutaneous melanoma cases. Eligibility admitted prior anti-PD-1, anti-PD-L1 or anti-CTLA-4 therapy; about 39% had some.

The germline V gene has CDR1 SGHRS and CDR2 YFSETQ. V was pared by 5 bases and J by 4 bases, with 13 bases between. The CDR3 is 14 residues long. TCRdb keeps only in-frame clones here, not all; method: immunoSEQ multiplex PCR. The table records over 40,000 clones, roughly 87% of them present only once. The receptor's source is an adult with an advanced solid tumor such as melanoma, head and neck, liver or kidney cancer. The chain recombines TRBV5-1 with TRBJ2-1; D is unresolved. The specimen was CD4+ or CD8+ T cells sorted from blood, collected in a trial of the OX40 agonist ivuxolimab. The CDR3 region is CASRAIEAYNEQFF. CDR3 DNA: TGCGCCAGCAGGGCCATAGAAGCTTACAATGAGCAGTTCTTC.